One sample yielded the 10 T cell receptor beta chains listed below, sequenced in a study of cytomegalovirus exposure and HLA in healthy donors. 60 Vbeta and 13 Jbeta primers were used in PCR. Using immunoSEQ multiplex PCR, the repertoire was profiled, and TCRdb retains in-frame clones only, with some absent. Of some 200,000 clones listed, about four fifths are singletons. The sample consisted of PBMCs. These receptors all come from a girl aged 5 to 17 in good health and CMV-seropositive.

V and J are TRBV29-1 and TRBJ2-7, with 9 positions matching TRBD1. The CDR3 is made up of 13 amino acids. V was clipped by 5 bases and J by 5 bases; unmatched bases: 7. CDR1 is SQVTM and CDR2 is ANQGSEA in the germline V gene. The CDR3 DNA reads as TGCAGCGTTTCACGGACAGGGGTGAACGAGCAGTACTTC. This sequence encodes CSVSRTGVNEQYF.

This clone was observed a single time. This rearrangement joins TRBV19 to TRBJ2-2, with a weak D call TRBD2 (6 bases). The V gene's germline CDR1 is LNHDA and CDR2 SQIVND (reference sequence). CDR3 size: 15 residues. Deletions cut 3 bases from V and 1 base from J, with 9 bases between. CDR3 amino acids: CASSIVAVNTGELFF. The CDR3 DNA reads as TGTGCCAGTAGTATTGTAGCGGTGAACACCGGGGAGCTGTTTTTT.

The chain links TRBV6-5 to TRBJ1-1, with 7 bases lining up with TRBD1. This CDR3 spans 15 amino acids. The V gene end was trimmed by 8 bases and the J gene end by 1 base; junction bases not matched to a gene: 10. Germline lookup yields CDR1 MNHEY and CDR2 SVGAGI. The DNA for the CDR3 is TGTGCCAGCGGGTCCCCAGGGGGATGGAACACTGAAGCTTTCTTT. It specifies CASGSPGGWNTEAFF.

The chain has TRBV10-1 and TRBJ2-2; no clear D gene. Per germline, CDR1 WNHNN and CDR2 SYGVQD (reference sequence). The CDR3 length is 14 residues. The V and J ends lost 4 bases and 2 bases respectively, with 8 bases between them. CDR3 protein: CASSVSLNTGELFF. CDR3 in DNA: TGCGCCAGCAGTGTCTCGTTAAACACCGGGGAGCTGTTTTTT.

The gene calls are TRBV30 and TRBJ2-5; TRBD1 is a possible D gene (5 bases). Trimming shortened V by 1 base and J by 4 bases, and 16 bases separated the two germline ends. The CDR3 sequence is 15 residues long. CDR1 is GTSNPN, CDR2 SVGIG, per germline (reference sequence). The CDR3 loop is CAWSGGGSGGETQYF. CDR3 coding DNA: TGTGCCTGGAGTGGGGGCGGCAGTGGTGGAGAGACCCAGTACTTC.

J is TRBJ2-7 and V is TRBV7-2; D is undetermined. Germline CDR1 and CDR2: SGHTA and FQGNSA. CDR3 length: 12 amino acids. Trimming pared 5 bases from V and 4 bases from J, leaving 9 bases between. The CDR3 bases are TGTGCCAGCAGCGCGCCCGCTTACGAGCAGTACTTC. Translating it yields CASSAPAYEQYF.

This sequence joins TRBV7-9 and TRBJ2-1; tentative D call: TRBD2 (5 bases). Trimming pared 5 bases from V and 8 bases from J, leaving 16 bases between. Germline V CDR1 and CDR2: SEHNR, FQNEAQ (reference sequence). The CDR3 extends over 14 amino acids. As DNA, the CDR3 is TGTGCCAGCAGCCACAACGCGGGCTTAGATGAGCAGTTCTTC. This sequence encodes CASSHNAGLDEQFF.

In this sample, this clone turned up once. The chain carries TRBV2 and TRBJ1-4; D not certain. This CDR3 is built from 14 residues. V lost 3 bases and J lost 0, with 5 bases in between. CDR1 is SNHLY, CDR2 FYNNEI, per germline. The CDR3 nucleotides are TGTGCCAGCAGTGACGGAGCAACTAATGAAAAACTGTTTTTT. This translates into CASSDGATNEKLFF.

This clone was detected a few times. CDR3 DNA: TGTGCCAGCAGCACTAGCGGGGGTACAGATACGCAGTATTTT. This codes for CASSTSGGTDTQYF. This rearrangement joins TRBV6-4 to TRBJ2-3; 11 bases map to TRBD2. The germline CDR1 and CDR2 sequences are MRHNA and SNTAGT. Losses at the gene ends were 6 bases for V and 3 bases for J; bases not matched to a gene: 2. This CDR3 spans 14 amino acids.

This clone was observed a single time. The V and J genes are TRBV7-6 and TRBJ2-7; D perhaps matches TRBD2 (5 bases). The CDR3 length is 12 residues. Germline CDR1 and CDR2: SGHVS and FNYEAQ. V was pared by 4 bases and J by 3 bases, with 7 bases between. CDR3 in amino acids: CASSSGIYEQYF. Written as DNA, the CDR3 is TGTGCCAGCAGCTCCGGGATCTACGAGCAGTACTTC.